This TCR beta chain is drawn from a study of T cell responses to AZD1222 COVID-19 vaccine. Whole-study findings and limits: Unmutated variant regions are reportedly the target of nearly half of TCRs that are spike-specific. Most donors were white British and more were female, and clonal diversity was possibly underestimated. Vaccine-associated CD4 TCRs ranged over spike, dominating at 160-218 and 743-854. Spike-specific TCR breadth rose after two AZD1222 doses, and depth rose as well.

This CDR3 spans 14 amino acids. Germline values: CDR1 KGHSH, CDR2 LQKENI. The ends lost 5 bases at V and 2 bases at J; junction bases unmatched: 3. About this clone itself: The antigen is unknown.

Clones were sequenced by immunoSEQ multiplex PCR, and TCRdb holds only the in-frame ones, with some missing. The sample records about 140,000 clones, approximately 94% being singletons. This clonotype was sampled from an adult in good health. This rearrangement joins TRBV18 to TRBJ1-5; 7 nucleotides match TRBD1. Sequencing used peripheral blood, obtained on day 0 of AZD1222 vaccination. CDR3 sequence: CASSSGTGNQPQHF. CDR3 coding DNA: TGTGCCAGCTCATCCGGGACAGGCAATCAGCCCCAGCATTTT.